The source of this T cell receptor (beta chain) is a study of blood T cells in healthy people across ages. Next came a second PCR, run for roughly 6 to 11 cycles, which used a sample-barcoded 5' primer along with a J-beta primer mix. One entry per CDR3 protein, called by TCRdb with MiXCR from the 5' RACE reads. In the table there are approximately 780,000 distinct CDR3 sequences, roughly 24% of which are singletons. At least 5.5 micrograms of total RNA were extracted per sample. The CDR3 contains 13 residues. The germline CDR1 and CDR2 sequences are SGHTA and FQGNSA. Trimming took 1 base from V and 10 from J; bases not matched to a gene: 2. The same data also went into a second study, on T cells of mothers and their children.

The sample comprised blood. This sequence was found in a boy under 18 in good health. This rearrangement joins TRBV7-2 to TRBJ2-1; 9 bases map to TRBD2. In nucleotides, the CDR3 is TGTGCCAGCAGCTTAGGGCTAGCGGGGGAGCAGTTCTTC. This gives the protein CASSLGLAGEQFF.